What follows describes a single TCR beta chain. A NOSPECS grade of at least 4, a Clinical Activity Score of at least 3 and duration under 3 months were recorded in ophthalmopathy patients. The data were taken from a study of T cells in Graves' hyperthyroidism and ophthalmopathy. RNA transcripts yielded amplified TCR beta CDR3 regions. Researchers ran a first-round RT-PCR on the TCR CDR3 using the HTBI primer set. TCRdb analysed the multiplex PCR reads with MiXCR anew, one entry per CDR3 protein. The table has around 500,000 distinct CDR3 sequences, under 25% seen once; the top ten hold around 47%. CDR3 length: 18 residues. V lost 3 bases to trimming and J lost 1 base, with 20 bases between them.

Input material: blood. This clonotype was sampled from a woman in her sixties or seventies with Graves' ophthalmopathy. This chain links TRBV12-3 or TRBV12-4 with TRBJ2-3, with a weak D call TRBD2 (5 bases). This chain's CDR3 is CASSFKFARGLGTDTQYF. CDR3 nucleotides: TGTGCCAGCAGTTTCAAGTTCGCCCGAGGGTTGGGCACAGATACGCAGTATTTT.